This T cell receptor (beta chain) derives from a study of response to subunit inactivated influenza vaccine. Study-level results: T cells newly recruited by each seasonal influenza vaccination are few, the authors suggested.

Germline values: CDR1 LGHNA, CDR2 YSLEER. V lost 1 base and J lost 2, with 14 bases in between. The CDR3 is 17 residues long. TCRdb reprocessed the RT-PCR reads via MiXCR and lists one record per CDR3 protein. This repertoire shows 800,000 to 1,000,000 distinct CDR3 sequences, 21% found once; its top ten account for about 10%. In this sample, this clonotype turned up a few times. Antigen unknown. This chain links TRBV4-3 with TRBJ2-2; tentatively, D is TRBD1 (7 bases). The receptor comes from a man aged 45-65 years who received an inactivated influenza vaccine. Here the sequenced sample was PBMCs from blood, taken 4 to 6 days after vaccination. The CDR3 is CASSQVAQGGNTGELFF. In DNA form, the CDR3 reads TGCGCCAGCAGCCAAGTAGCCCAGGGGGGAAACACCGGGGAGCTGTTTTTT.